This T cell receptor beta chain was sequenced in a study of blood T cells in healthy people across ages. Study-wide results and limits: Using unsorted PBMCs precluded a conclusive naive versus antigen-experienced comparison.

V dropped 4 bases and J dropped 2 bases, with 13 bases sitting between them. CDR3 length: 15 amino acids. Germline V gene data show CDR1 as SGHRS and CDR2 as YFSETQ. A note on this clonotype: The antigen is unknown.

Primed by a sample-barcoded 5' primer and a J-beta primer mix, a second PCR proceeded for 7 to 11 cycles. Carrying 12 random nucleotides, a template-switch adaptor labeled each individual cDNA molecule. Any given sample supplied a minimum of 3 million CDR3-containing paired-end reads. TCRdb analysed the 5' RACE reads with MiXCR anew, one entry per CDR3 protein. The sample has 1 million to 1.2 million distinct CDR3 sequences, under 40% seen once. Per individual sample, total RNA of at least 5.5 micrograms was extracted. The TCR originated in a man between 18 and 35 years old in good health. The chain is built from TRBV5-1 and TRBJ2-1; D might be TRBD1 (6 bases). The sample was blood. The CDR3 coding sequence is TGCGCCAGCAGCCCGGACGGGACACCCTACAATGAGCAGTTCTTC. Translated, it gives CASSPDGTPYNEQFF.